The source of this T cell receptor (beta chain) is a study of blood T cell repertoires in COVID-19. Trimming shortened V by 0 bases and J by 2 bases, and 8 bases separated the two germline ends. This CDR3 has 14 residues. Repertoires were generated with immunoSEQ multiplex PCR, while TCRdb's copy carries only in-frame clones and drops some. The table shows about 140,000 clones, with about nine tenths occurring only once. Sequenced sample: peripheral blood. The receptor's source is a human donor in a cohort sampled during active COVID-19. The chain recombines TRBV23-1 with TRBJ2-7; the D is unclear. TRBV23-1 is treated as an ORF (open reading frame) with a function not yet certain. In DNA form, the CDR3 reads TGCGCCAGCAGTCAATCGGCCCCCCCCTACGAGCAGTACTTC. Protein product: CASSQSAPPYEQYF.